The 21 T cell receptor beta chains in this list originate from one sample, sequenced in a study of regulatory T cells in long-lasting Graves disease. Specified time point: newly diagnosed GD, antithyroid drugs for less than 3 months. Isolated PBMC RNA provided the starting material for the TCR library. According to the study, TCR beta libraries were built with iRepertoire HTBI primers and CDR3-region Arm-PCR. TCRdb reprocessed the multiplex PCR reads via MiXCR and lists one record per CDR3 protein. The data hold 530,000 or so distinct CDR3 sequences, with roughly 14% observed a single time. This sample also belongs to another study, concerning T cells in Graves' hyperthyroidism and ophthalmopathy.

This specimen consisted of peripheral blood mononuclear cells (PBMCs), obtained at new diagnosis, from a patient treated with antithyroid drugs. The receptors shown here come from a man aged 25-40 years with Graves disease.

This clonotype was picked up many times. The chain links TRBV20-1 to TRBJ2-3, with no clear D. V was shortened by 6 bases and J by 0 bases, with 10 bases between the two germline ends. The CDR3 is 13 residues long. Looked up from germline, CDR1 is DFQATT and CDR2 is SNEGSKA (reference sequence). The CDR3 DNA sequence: TGCAGTGCCGACAAATTTAGCACAGATACGCAGTATTTT. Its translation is CSADKFSTDTQYF.

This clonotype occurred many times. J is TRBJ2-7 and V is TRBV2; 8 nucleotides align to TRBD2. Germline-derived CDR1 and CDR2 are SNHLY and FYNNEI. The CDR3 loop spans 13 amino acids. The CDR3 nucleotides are TGTGTCTCGCTTCTGGGGACTAGCTACGAGCAGTACTTC. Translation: CVSLLGTSYEQYF.

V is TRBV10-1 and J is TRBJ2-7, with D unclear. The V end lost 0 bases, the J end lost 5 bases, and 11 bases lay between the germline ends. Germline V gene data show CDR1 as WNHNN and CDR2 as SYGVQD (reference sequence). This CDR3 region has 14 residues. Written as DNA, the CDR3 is TGCGCCAGCAGTGAGTCAAGGAGCCGGGACGAGCAGTACTTC. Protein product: CASSESRSRDEQYF.

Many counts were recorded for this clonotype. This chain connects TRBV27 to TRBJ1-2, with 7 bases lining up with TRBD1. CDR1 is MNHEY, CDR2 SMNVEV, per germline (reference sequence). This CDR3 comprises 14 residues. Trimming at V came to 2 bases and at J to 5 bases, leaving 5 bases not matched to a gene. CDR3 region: CASSLEGGGYGYTF. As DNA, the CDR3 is TGTGCCAGCAGTTTAGAAGGGGGCGGGTATGGCTACACCTTC.

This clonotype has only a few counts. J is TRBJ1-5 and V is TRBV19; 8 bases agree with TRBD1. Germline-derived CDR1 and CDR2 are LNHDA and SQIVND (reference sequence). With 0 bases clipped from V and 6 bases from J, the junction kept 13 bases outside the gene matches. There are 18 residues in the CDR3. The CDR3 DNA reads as TGTGCCAGTAGTATAGATAGGTTCAGGGGGCAAATTGGTCAGCCCCAGCATTTT. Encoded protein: CASSIDRFRGQIGQPQHF.

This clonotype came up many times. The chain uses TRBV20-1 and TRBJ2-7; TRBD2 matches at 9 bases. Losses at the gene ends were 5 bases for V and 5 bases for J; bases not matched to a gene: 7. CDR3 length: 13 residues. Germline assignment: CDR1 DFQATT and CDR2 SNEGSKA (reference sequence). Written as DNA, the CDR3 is TGCAGTGCTGCGGGACTAGCTGAGGACGAGCAGTACTTC. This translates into CSAAGLAEDEQYF.

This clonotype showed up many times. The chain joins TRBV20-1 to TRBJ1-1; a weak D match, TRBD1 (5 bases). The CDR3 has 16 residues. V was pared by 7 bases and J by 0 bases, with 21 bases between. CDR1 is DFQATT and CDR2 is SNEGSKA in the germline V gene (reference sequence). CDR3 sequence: CSGPMGTRGLNTEAFF. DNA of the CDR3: TGCAGTGGCCCGATGGGGACTCGCGGTCTGAACACTGAAGCTTTCTTT.

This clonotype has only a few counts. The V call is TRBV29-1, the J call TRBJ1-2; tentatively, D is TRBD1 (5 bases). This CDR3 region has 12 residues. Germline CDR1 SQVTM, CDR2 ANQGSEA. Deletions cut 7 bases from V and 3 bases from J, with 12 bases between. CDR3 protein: CSAMDTYYGYTF. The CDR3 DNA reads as TGCAGCGCTATGGACACATACTATGGCTACACCTTC.

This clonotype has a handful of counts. CDR3 bases: TGCAGTGCTAGAGATGCCTCGACCTACGAGCAGTACTTC. This sequence encodes CSARDASTYEQYF. The chain has TRBV20-1 and TRBJ2-7; D is undetermined. The V and J ends lost 0 bases and 2 bases respectively, with 8 bases between them. The CDR3 loop spans 13 amino acids. Germline V gives CDR1 DFQATT, CDR2 SNEGSKA (reference sequence).

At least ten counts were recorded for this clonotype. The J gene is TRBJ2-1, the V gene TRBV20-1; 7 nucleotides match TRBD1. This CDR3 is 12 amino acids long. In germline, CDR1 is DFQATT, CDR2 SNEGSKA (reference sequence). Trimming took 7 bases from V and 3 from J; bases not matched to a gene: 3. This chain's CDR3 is CSGGQVYNEQFF. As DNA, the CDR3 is TGCAGTGGAGGACAGGTCTACAATGAGCAGTTCTTC.

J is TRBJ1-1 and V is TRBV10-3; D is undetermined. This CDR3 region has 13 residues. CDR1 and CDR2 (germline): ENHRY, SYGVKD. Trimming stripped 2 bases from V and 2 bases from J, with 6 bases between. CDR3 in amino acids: CAISEGANTEAFF. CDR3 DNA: TGTGCCATCAGTGAGGGAGCAAACACTGAAGCTTTCTTT.

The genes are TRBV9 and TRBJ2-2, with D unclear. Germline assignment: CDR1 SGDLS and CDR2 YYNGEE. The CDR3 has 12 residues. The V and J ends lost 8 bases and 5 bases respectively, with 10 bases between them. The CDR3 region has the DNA TGTGCCAGTCCCCTAAAGACCGGGGAGCTGTTTTTT. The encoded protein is CASPLKTGELFF.

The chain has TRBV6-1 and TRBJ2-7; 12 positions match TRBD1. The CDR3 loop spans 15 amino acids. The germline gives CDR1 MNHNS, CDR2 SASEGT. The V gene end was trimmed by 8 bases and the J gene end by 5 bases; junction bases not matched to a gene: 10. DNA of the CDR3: TGTGCCAGCGTACCCGGGACAGGGGGCCGGGACGAGCAGTACTTC. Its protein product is CASVPGTGGRDEQYF.

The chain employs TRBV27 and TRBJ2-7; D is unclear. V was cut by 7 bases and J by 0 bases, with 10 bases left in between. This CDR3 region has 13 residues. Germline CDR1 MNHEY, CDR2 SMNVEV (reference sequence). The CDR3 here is CASINSFSYEQYF. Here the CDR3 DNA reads TGTGCCAGCATCAACAGCTTCTCCTACGAGCAGTACTTC.

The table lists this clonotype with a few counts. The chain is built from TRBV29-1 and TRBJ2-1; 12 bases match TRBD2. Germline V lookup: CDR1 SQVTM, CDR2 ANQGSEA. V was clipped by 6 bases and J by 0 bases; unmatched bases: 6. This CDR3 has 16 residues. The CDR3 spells CSVTGLAGSSYNEQFF. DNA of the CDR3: TGCAGCGTCACGGGACTAGCGGGCAGCTCCTACAATGAGCAGTTCTTC.

The CDR3: CASSQGGQGRFETQYF. CDR3 bases: TGTGCCAGCAGCCAAGGGGGGCAGGGGAGGTTTGAGACCCAGTACTTC. This chain links TRBV3-1 with TRBJ2-5, with D perhaps given as TRBD1 or TRBD2 (6 bases each). Germline CDR1 reads LGHDT; CDR2 reads YNNKEL (reference sequence). The ends were cut back, 1 base at V and 5 bases at J, with 17 bases in the middle. The CDR3 extends over 16 amino acids.

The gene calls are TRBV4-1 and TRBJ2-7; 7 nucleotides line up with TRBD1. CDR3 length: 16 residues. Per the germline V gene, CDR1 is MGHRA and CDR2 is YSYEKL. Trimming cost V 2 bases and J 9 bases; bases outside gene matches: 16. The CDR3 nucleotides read TGCGCCAGCAGCCAACTCAGGGCAGGGGGTAAATTGGTGCAGTACTTC. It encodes CASSQLRAGGKLVQYF.

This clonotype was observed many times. Here the CDR3 DNA reads TGTGCCAGCAGTTTAAGGGACAGGCAAGAGACCCAGTACTTC. Translation gives CASSLRDRQETQYF. This chain joins TRBV12-3 or TRBV12-4 and TRBJ2-5; TRBD1 aligns across 8 bases. CDR3 size: 14 residues. J lost 2 bases, V lost 2 bases, and 1 base had no gene match.

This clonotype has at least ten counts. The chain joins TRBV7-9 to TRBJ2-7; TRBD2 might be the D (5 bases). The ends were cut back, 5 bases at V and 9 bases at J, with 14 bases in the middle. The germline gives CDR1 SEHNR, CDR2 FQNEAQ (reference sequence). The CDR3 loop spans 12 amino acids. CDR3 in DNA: TGTGCCAGCAGCCCTGGGCGGGCAAGGCAGTACTTC. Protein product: CASSPGRARQYF.

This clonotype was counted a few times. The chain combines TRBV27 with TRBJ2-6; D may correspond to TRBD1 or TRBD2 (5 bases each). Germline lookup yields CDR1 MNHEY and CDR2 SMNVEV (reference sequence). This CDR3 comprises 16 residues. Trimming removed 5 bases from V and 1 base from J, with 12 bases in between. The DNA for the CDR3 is TGTGCCAGCAGTCCGGGTTGGGGGTCTGGGGCCAACGTCCTGACTTTC. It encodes CASSPGWGSGANVLTF. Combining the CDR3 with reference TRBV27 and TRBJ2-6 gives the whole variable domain EAQVTQNPRYLITVTGKKLTVTCSQNMNHEYMSWYRQDPGLGLRQIYYSMNVEVTDKGDVPEGYKVSRKEKRNFPLILESPSPNQTSLYFCASSPGWGSGANVLTFGAGSRLTVL.

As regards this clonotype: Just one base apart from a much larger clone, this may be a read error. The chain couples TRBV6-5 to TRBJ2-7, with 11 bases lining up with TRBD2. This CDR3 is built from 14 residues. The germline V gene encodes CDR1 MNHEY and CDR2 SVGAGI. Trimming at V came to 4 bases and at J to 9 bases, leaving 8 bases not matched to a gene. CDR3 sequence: CASSFQRTSGLQYF. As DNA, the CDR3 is TGTGCCAGCAGTTTCCAGAGGACTAGCGGGTTGCAGTACTTC.